This T cell receptor (beta chain) comes out of a study of CD8 T cells in ankylosing spondylitis. Looked up from germline, CDR1 is SGHRS and CDR2 is YFSETQ. This CDR3 has 14 residues. Trimming took 4 bases from V and 0 from J, leaving 10 bases between them. Study conclusions and caveats: In ankylosing spondylitis blood, a motif of eight highly homologous TCR beta variants appeared characteristic.

This clonotype was seen ten or more times. The antigen is undetermined. TCRdb reprocessed the 5' RACE reads with MiXCR, giving one entry per CDR3 protein. The table lists more than 300,000 distinct CDR3 sequences, less than 9.5% of them singletons, with more than 14% in the top ten. The sequencing sample was made of blood, either unsorted or a sorted T cell fraction (not recorded which). The J gene is TRBJ1-2, the V gene TRBV5-1, with D maybe TRBD1 (5 bases). The TCR originated in a male donor with ankylosing spondylitis. The CDR3 spells CASSAKQANYGYTF. The DNA for the CDR3 is TGCGCCAGCAGCGCAAAACAGGCTAACTATGGCTACACCTTC.